This T cell receptor beta chain derives from a study of control samples from healthy donors and cancer patients (dated by TCRdb to about 2020). Library creation used the immunoSEQ multiplex PCR assay. TCRdb's version of the immuneACCESS table is confined to in-frame rearrangements and falls short of the full clone set. An unresolved V gene accounts for under half of the shortfall where checked; the remainder is of unknown origin. This sample has tens of thousands of clones in its table, and 89% of those were observed once. The ten largest account for under 7.5% of the sample. The CDR3 holds 14 amino acids from the cysteine to the phenylalanine. Only CDR3 DNA is held: 42 bases, read in frame from base 1. CDR1 and CDR2 are drawn from the germline V gene: LGHNA, YSLEER. Trimming at the junction amounts to 1 base on V and 0 bases on J, and the germline ends lie 6 bases apart. Concerning this clone itself: Its target antigen remains unknown. No much larger clone is present one base from it, and per-base qualities are unavailable.

Rearrangement joined TRBV4-3 to TRBJ1-1; the D gene cannot be named for sure. The sequence derives from a man between 50 and 59 years old in good health. Sequencing used blood. The CDR3 region: CASSQVAMNTEAFF. The nucleotide sequence is given as TGCGCCAGCAGCCAAGTAGCGATGAACACTGAAGCTTTCTTT.